This entry lists 8 T cell receptor beta chains sequenced from one sample in a study of T-cell memory formation after mild COVID-19 (dated by TCRdb to 2020 to 2023). The library was generated by 5' RACE. TCRdb names Illumina NovaSeq 6000 as the instrument used. In-frame beta chains were kept once TCRdb had trimmed the public reads at Q25 with fastp and called clones with MiXCR. A single entry per CDR3 protein holds the most common genes and DNA from its merged rows. The sample data list roughly 350,000 distinct CDR3 sequences, and around 28% of these were observed just once. The ten largest clones capture 13% of the sample. Sequencing used PBMCs or a T cell subset sorted from them (not recorded which). The source of these receptors is an adult woman who had mild COVID-19 (a few samples of this study predate the infection). The sample titles of this study are shuffled in the database, so cell type and time point are left out; the donor was told from shared clones.

This clonotype turned up a few times. The J gene is TRBJ2-7, the V gene TRBV6-2 or TRBV6-3; tentative D call: TRBD2 (6 bases). CDR1 and CDR2 from the germline V gene are MNHEY and SVGEGT. The CDR3 loop spans 14 amino acids. With 5 bases removed from V and 5 bases from J, the gap between germline ends came to 16 bases. In nucleotides, the CDR3 is TGTGCCAGCAGTCAACTAGGGAGGAATAACGAGCAGTACTTC. Amino acid sequence: CASSQLGRNNEQYF.

This clonotype has just a few counts. This chain links TRBV24-1 with TRBJ2-1; no clear D gene. Germline V gene sequence: CDR1 KGHDR, CDR2 SFDVKD. The V and J ends lost 2 bases and 9 bases respectively, with 10 bases between them. CDR3 size: 13 residues. The CDR3 sequence: CATSDSEDGEQFF. CDR3 DNA sequence: TGTGCCACCAGTGATTCGGAAGACGGTGAGCAGTTCTTC.

CDR3: CASSTGSGEQYF. Written as DNA, the CDR3 is TGTGCCAGCAGCACAGGGTCGGGAGAGCAGTACTTC. The chain combines TRBV7-9 with TRBJ2-7; possibly TRBD1 for D (6 bases). CDR1 and CDR2 from the germline V gene are SEHNR and FQNEAQ (reference sequence). The CDR3 is 12 residues long. The V and J ends lost 5 bases and 7 bases respectively, with 12 bases between them.

V is TRBV15 and J is TRBJ1-2, with D possibly TRBD1 on 6 matching bases. V shed 3 bases and J shed 8 bases, with 16 bases lying between them. Germline V lookup: CDR1 LNHNV, CDR2 YYDKDF (reference sequence). This CDR3 has 14 residues. The CDR3 nucleotides are TGTGCCACCAGCAGTGACTCAGGGGTTTGGGGCTACACCTTC. This translates into CATSSDSGVWGYTF. Combining the CDR3 with reference TRBV15 and TRBJ1-2 gives the whole variable domain DAMVIQNPRYQVTQFGKPVTLSCSQTLNHNVMYWYQQKSSQAPKLLFHYYDKDFNNEADTPDNFQSRRPNTSFCFLDIRSPGLGDTAMYLCATSSDSGVWGYTFGSGTRLTVV.

The chain uses TRBV10-2 and TRBJ2-7, with 7 bases aligning to TRBD1. CDR1 and CDR2 (germline): WSHSY, SAAADI. This CDR3 spans 13 amino acids. The ends lost 7 bases at V and 6 bases at J; junction bases unmatched: 9. This chain's CDR3 is CASTDTGAGEQYF. CDR3 DNA: TGCGCCAGCACTGATACAGGGGCTGGCGAGCAGTACTTC.

This clonotype was detected many times. The rearrangement links TRBV7-8 to TRBJ2-4; the D is unclear. This CDR3 has 11 residues. Germline assignment: CDR1 SGHVS and CDR2 FQNEAQ. V lost 1 base to trimming and J lost 9 bases, with 4 bases between them. Here the CDR3 reads CASSLGGIQYF. Here the CDR3 DNA reads TGTGCCAGCAGCTTAGGGGGCATTCAGTACTTC.

The chain links TRBV7-6 to TRBJ1-4, with D unclear. The CDR3 is 13 amino acids. Trimming removed 5 bases from V and 4 bases from J, with 8 bases in between. The germline V gene encodes CDR1 SGHVS and CDR2 FNYEAQ. The CDR3 nucleotides read TGTGCCAGCAGCCGACGGTTTAATGAAAAACTGTTTTTT. Its protein product is CASSRRFNEKLFF. The whole variable domain, filled in from reference TRBV7-6 and TRBJ1-4, reads GAGVSQSPRYKVTKRGQDVALRCDPISGHVSLYWYRQALGQGPEFLTYFNYEAQQDKSGLPNDRFSAERPEGSISTLTIQRTEQRDSAMYRCASSRRFNEKLFFGSGTQLSVL.

The V and J genes are TRBV10-3 and TRBJ2-1, with 8 bases identical to TRBD2. This CDR3 region has 14 residues. From germline, CDR1 is ENHRY and CDR2 SYGVKD. V shed 4 bases and J 9 bases; nucleotides not matched to a gene: 8. The CDR3 spells CAISASGGPSEQFF. The DNA of the CDR3 is TGTGCCATCAGTGCCTCGGGAGGGCCGTCTGAGCAGTTCTTC.